This TCR beta chain was profiled in a study of a mutant IDH1 vaccine in newly diagnosed glioma. Broader study findings: Overall, almost 95% of patients had vaccine-induced immune responses.

The protocol was immunoSEQ multiplex PCR, while the TCRdb copy is restricted to in-frame clones and leaves out a portion. The profile covers about 41,000 clones, with 85% to 90% appearing a single time and around 1.5% taken by the ten largest. Comment on this clone: The antigen is unknown.

Time point here: week 35, safety follow-up. Doses of 300 ug of mutant IDH1 20-mer peptide were given with topical imiquimod. CDR3 length: 13 residues. The germline gives CDR1 MNHNY, CDR2 SVGAGI (reference sequence). Trimming took off 6 bases at V and 5 bases at J, with 13 bases between the two ends. The receptor's source is a man in his forties with glioma. This sequence joins TRBV6-6 and TRBJ1-1, with D tentatively TRBD1 (6 bases). Sequenced material: PBMCs, taken from a glioma patient whose treatment included an IDH1 peptide vaccine. The chain's CDR3 is CASSPGVRTEAFF. For the CDR3, the DNA is TGTGCCAGCAGCCCAGGGGTAAGGACTGAAGCTTTCTTT.